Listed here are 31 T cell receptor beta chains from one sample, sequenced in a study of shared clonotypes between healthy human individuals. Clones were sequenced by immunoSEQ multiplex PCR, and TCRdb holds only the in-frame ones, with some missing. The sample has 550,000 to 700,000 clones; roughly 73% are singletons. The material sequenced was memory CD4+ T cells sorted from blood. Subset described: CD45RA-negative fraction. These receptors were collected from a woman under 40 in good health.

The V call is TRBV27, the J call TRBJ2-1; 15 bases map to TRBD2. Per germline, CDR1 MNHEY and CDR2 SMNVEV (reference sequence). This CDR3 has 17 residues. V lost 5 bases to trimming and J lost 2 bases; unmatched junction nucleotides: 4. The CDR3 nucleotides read TGTGCCAGCAGTCTCGGGACTAGCGGGAGGCCCTACAATGAGCAGTTCTTC. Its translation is CASSLGTSGRPYNEQFF.

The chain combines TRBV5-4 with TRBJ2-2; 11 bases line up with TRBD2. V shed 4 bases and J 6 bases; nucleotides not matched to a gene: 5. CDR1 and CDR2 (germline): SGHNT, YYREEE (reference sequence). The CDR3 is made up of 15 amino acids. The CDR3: CASSNSGRVAGELFF. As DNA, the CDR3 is TGTGCCAGCAGCAATAGCGGGAGGGTTGCCGGGGAGCTGTTTTTT.

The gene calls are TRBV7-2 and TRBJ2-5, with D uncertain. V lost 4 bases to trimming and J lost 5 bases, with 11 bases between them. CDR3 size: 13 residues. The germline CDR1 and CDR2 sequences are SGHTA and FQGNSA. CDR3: CASSSRAGETQYF. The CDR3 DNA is TGTGCCAGCAGCTCAAGGGCAGGCGAGACCCAGTACTTC.

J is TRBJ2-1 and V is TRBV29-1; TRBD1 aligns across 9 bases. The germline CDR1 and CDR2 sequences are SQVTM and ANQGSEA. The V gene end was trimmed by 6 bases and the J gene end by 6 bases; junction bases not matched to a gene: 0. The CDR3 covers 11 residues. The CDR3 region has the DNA TGCAGCGTGGGACAGGGCAATGAGCAGTTCTTC. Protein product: CSVGQGNEQFF.

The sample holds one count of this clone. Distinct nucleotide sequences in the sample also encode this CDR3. This CDR3 reads CASSLAGSNQPQHF. The CDR3 nucleotides read TGTGCCAGCAGCTTAGCGGGTAGCAATCAGCCCCAGCATTTT. V and J are TRBV7-2 and TRBJ1-5; no firm D call. Germline lookup yields CDR1 SGHTA and CDR2 FQGNSA. Between the trimmed V and J ends, which lost 0 bases and 0 bases, there was a span of 3 bases. The length of the CDR3 is 14 residues.

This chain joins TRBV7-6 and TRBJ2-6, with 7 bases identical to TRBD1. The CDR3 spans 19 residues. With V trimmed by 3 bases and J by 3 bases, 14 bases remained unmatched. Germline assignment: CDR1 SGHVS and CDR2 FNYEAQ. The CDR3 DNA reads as TGTGCCAGCAGCTTTGGTACAGGGGTTGCTTTGGGTGGGGCCAACGTCCTGACTTTC. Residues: CASSFGTGVALGGANVLTF.

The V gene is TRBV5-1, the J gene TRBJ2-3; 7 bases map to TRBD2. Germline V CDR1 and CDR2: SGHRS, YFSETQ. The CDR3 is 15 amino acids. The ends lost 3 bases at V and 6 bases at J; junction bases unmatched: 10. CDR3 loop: CASSWGGSLLDTQYF. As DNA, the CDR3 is TGCGCCAGCAGCTGGGGCGGGAGCTTGTTGGATACGCAGTATTTT.

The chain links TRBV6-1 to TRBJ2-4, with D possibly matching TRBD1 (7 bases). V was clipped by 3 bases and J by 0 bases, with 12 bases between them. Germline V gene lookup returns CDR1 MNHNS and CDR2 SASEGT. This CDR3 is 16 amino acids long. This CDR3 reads CASSEEGARAKNIQYF. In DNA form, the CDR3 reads TGTGCCAGCAGTGAGGAGGGGGCGAGAGCCAAAAACATTCAGTACTTC.

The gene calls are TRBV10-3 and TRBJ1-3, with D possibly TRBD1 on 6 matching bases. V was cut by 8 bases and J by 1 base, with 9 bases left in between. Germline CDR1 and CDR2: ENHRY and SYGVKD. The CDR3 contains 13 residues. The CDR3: CAIQGQSGNTIYF. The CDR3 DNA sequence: TGTGCCATCCAGGGGCAGTCTGGAAACACCATATATTTT.

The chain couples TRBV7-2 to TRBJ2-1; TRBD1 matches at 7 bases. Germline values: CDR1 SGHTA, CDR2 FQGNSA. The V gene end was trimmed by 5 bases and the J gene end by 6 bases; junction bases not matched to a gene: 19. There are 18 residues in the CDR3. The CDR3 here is CASSTYLSTGSFSNEQFF. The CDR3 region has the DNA TGTGCCAGCAGCACTTACCTCTCGACAGGGTCCTTCTCCAATGAGCAGTTCTTC.

The CDR3 coding sequence is TGTGCCAGCAGTCCGTCTGGGGGGGGGAGCACTGAAGCTTTCTTT. This sequence encodes CASSPSGGGSTEAFF. The chain recombines TRBV27 with TRBJ1-1; D may be TRBD1 (5 bases). This CDR3 comprises 15 residues. The V end was cut by 5 bases, the J end by 4 bases, with 17 bases between. CDR1 and CDR2 (germline): MNHEY, SMNVEV (reference sequence).

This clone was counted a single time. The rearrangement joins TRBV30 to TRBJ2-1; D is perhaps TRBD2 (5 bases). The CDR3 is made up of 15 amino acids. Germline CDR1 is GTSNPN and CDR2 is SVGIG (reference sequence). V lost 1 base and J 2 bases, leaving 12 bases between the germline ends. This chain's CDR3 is CAWSGRAHPYNEQFF. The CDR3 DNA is TGTGCCTGGAGTGGGCGGGCCCATCCCTACAATGAGCAGTTCTTC.

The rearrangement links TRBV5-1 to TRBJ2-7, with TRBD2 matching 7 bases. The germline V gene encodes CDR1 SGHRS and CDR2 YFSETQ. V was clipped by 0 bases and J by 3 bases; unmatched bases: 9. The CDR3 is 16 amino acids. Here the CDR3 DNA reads TGCGCCAGCAGCTTGGCGAGCTCTAGCGGTTACTACGAGCAGTACTTC. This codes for CASSLASSSGYYEQYF.

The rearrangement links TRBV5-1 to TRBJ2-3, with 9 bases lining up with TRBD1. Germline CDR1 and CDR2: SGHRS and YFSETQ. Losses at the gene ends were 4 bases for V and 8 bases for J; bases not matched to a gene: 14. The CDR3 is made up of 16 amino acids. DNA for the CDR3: TGCGCCAGCAGCGACCGACAGGGGGGACGCCGTGGTACGCAGTATTTT. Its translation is CASSDRQGGRRGTQYF.

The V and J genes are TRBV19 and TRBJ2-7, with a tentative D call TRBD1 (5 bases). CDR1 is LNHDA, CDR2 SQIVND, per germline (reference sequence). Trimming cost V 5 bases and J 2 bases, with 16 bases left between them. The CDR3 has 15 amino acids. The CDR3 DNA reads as TGTGCCAGTAGTCCCGCCGACAGTTACACCTACGAGCAGTACTTC. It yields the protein CASSPADSYTYEQYF.

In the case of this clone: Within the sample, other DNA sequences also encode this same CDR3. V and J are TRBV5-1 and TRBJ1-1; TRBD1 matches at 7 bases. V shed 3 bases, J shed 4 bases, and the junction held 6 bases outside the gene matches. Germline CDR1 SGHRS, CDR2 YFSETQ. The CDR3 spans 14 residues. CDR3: CASSSRGPGTEAFF. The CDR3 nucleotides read TGCGCCAGCAGCTCAAGGGGGCCTGGCACTGAAGCTTTCTTT.

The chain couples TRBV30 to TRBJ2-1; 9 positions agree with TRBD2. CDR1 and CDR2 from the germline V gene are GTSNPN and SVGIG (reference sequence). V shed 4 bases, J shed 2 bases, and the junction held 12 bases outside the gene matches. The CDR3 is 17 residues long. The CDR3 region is CAWNSISGSGPYNEQFF. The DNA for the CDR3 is TGTGCCTGGAATTCGATTAGCGGGAGTGGCCCCTACAATGAGCAGTTCTTC. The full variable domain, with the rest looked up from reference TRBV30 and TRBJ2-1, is SQTIHQWPATLVQPVGSPLSLECTVEGTSNPNLYWYRQAAGRGLQLLFYSVGIGQISSEVPQNLSASRPQDRQFILSSKKLLLSDSGFYLCAWNSISGSGPYNEQFFGPGTRLTVL.

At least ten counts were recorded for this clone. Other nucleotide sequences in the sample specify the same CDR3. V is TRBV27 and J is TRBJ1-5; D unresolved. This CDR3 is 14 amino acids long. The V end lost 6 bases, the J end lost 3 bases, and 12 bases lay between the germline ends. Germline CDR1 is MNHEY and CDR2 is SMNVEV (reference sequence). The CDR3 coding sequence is TGTGCCAGCAGGCCTGACACACCCAATCAGCCCCAGCATTTT. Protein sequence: CASRPDTPNQPQHF.

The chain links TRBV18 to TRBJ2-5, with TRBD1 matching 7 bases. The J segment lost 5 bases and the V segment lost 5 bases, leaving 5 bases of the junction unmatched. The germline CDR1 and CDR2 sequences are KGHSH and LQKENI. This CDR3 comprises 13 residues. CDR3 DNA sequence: TGTGCCAGCTCATCGGACAGGCGCGAGACCCAGTACTTC. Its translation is CASSSDRRETQYF.

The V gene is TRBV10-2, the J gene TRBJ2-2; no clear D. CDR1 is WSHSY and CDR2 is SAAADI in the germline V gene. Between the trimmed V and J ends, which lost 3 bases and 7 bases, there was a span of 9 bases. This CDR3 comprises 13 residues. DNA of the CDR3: TGCGCCAGCAGTGACGGGCAGCTCGGGGAGCTGTTTTTT. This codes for CASSDGQLGELFF.

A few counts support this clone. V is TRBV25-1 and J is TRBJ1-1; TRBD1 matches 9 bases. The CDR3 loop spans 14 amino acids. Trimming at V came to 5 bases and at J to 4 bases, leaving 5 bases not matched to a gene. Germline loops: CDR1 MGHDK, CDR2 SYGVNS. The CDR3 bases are TGTGCCAGCAGTCCGACAGGGGGTTCCACTGAAGCTTTCTTT. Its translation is CASSPTGGSTEAFF.

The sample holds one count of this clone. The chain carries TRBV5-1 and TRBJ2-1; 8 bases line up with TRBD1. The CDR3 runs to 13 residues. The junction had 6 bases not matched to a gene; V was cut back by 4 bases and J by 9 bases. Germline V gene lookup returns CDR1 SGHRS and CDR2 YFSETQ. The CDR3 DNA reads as TGCGCCAGCAGCGGAGGACAGGGTTTTGAGCAGTTCTTC. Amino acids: CASSGGQGFEQFF.

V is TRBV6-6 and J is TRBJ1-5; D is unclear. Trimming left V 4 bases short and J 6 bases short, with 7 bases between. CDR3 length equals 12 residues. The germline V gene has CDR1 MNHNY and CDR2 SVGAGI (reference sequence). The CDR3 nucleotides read TGTGCCAGCAGTTTCTTGCGTCAGCCCCAGCATTTT. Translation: CASSFLRQPQHF.

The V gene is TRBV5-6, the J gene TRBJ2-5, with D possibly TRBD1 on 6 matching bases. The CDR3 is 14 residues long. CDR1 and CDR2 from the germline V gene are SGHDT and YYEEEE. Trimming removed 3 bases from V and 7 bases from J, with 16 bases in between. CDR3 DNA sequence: TGTGCCAGCAGCTCGTTGGACAGTCCAGGGACCCAGTACTTC. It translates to CASSSLDSPGTQYF.

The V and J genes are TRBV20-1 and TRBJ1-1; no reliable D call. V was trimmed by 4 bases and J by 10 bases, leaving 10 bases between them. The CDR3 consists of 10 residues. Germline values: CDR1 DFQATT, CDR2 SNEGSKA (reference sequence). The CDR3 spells CSAIKRSAFF. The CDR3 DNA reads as TGCAGTGCTATCAAGCGGTCAGCTTTCTTT.

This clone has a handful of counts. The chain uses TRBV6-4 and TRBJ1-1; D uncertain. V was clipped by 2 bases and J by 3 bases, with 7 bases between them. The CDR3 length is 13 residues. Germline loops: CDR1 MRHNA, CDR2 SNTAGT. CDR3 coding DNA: TGTGCCAGCAGTGACGAGGAGGACACTGAAGCTTTCTTT. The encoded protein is CASSDEEDTEAFF.

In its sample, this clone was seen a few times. CDR3: CASSPVGTVSTEAFF. The CDR3 coding sequence is TGTGCCAGCAGTCCCGTAGGGACGGTATCAACTGAAGCTTTCTTT. This chain uses TRBV28 with TRBJ1-1; D may be TRBD1 (5 bases). The length of the CDR3 is 15 residues. Trimming pared 5 bases from V and 5 bases from J, leaving 18 bases between. Germline V gene sequence: CDR1 MDHEN, CDR2 SYDVKM. The whole variable domain, remainder taken from reference TRBV28 and TRBJ1-1, is DVKVTQSSRYLVKRTGEKVFLECVQDMDHENMFWYRQDPGLGLRLIYFSYDVKMKEKGDIPEGYSVSREKKERFSLILESASTNQTSMYLCASSPVGTVSTEAFFGQGTRLTVV.

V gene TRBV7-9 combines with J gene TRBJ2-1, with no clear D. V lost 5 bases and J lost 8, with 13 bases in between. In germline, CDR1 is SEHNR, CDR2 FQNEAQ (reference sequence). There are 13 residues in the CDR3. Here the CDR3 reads CASSPFAVYEQFF. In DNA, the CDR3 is TGTGCCAGCAGCCCATTCGCTGTATATGAGCAGTTCTTC.

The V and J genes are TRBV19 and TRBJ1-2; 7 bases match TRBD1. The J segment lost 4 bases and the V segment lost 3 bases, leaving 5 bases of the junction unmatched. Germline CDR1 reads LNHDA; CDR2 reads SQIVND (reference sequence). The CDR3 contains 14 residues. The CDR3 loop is CASSITRQGYGYTF. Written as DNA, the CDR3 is TGTGCCAGTAGTATTACAAGACAGGGCTATGGCTACACCTTC.

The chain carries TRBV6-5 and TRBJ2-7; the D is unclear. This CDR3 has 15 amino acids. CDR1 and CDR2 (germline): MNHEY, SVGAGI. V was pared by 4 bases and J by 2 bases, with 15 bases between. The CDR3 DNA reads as TGTGCCAGCAGTTCCGGTTTTTACAAGGCCTACGAGCAGTACTTC. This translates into CASSSGFYKAYEQYF.

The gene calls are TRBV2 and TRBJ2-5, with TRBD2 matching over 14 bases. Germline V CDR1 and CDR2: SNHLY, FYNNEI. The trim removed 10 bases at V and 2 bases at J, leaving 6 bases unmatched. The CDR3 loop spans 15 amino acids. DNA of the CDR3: TGTGCCACCTGGACTAGCGGGAGGCCTCAAGAGACCCAGTACTTC. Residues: CATWTSGRPQETQYF.